This paragraph reports one T cell receptor beta chain. Its antigen is still unknown. This sample is part of a study of cytomegalovirus exposure and HLA in healthy donors. About the study: A later analysis reported the 90 to 150 validation repertoires used the same platform as the 666 first-cohort repertoires.

With 3 bases clipped from V and 6 bases from J, the junction kept 9 bases outside the gene matches. Germline CDR1 reads SEHNR; CDR2 reads FQNEAQ (reference sequence). The CDR3 is made up of 16 amino acids. Whole-study findings and limits: 164 TCR beta chains were listed as cytomegalovirus-associated. That first-cohort TCR clusters tended to co-occur in the approximately 110 validation repertoires was found in a later analysis.

TCRdb's copy holds only in-frame clones and misses some; the assay was immunoSEQ multiplex PCR. Of a few hundred thousand clones in the sample, around 90% were seen once. The gene calls are TRBV7-9 and TRBJ2-7; 12 nucleotides align to TRBD1. The clonotype was recovered from a man aged 30 to 45 in good health and CMV-seronegative. The sequenced material came from PBMCs. The CDR3 here is CASSFGGGQGAFEQYF. CDR3 sequence (DNA): TGTGCCAGCAGCTTTGGAGGGGGACAGGGGGCTTTCGAGCAGTACTTC.